These 9 T cell receptor beta chains were all obtained from the same sample, sequenced in a study of read filtering for tumor transcriptome and immune sequencing. This library used around 0.4 ug RNA and molecular barcoded adaptors spanning alpha/delta and beta/gamma chains. TCRdb called the reads again in MiXCR, with one record for every CDR3 protein. This sample yields about 39,000 distinct CDR3 sequences, of which more than 13% are seen a single time; less than 7% belongs to the top ten. Sequencing input: a population of CD138-negative cells sorted from bone marrow. Receptor source: a donor over 35 with multiple myeloma.

This clonotype was seen at least ten times. CDR3 sequence: CASSLAAVRNTGELFF. CDR3 nucleotide sequence: TGCGCCAGCAGCTTGGCGGCGGTTAGGAACACCGGGGAGCTGTTTTTT. V is TRBV5-1 and J is TRBJ2-2, with D uncertain. This CDR3 comprises 16 residues. Germline-derived CDR1 and CDR2 are SGHRS and YFSETQ. V gave up 0 bases and J gave up 1 base, with 10 bases separating them.

A remark on this clonotype: A far larger clone is only one base removed, so a read error is likely. The gene calls are TRBV11-3 and TRBJ2-7; the D gene is possibly TRBD1 (6 bases). Germline CDR1 reads SGHNT; CDR2 reads YENEEA. The CDR3 loop spans 14 amino acids. Deletions cut 2 bases from V and 2 bases from J, with 10 bases between. The DNA of the CDR3 is TGTGCCAGCAGCTTACCTGGGGGCCCCTACGAGCAGTACTTC. The encoded protein is CASSLPGGPYEQYF.

This clonotype occurred many times. The chain carries TRBV20-1 and TRBJ2-3; 8 bases line up with TRBD2. This CDR3 contains 15 residues. V lost 6 bases to trimming and J lost 6 bases; unmatched junction nucleotides: 14. CDR1 is DFQATT and CDR2 is SNEGSKA in the germline V gene (reference sequence). The CDR3, as DNA: TGCAGTGCCCCTGACTGGCGGGGGGAAGGGGATACGCAGTATTTT. As protein: CSAPDWRGEGDTQYF.

In this sample, this clonotype turned up many times. An end of the junction does not agree with germline; a read error may underlie this. The chain couples TRBV7-9 to TRBJ2-6; D possibly uses TRBD1 or TRBD2 (5 bases each). The CDR3 loop spans 16 amino acids. Germline V gene sequence: CDR1 SEHNR, CDR2 FQNEAQ (reference sequence). The CDR3 DNA reads as TGTGCCAGCAGCCCCTCGGGGACCGGTGGGGCCAACGTCCTGGCTTTC. Protein sequence: CASSPSGTGGANVLAF.

By proportion, this clonotype is medium-sized. The chain has TRBV6-6 and TRBJ1-5; no clear D. The V and J ends lost 7 bases and 8 bases respectively, with 18 bases between them. There are 14 residues in the CDR3. Germline V gene data show CDR1 as MNHNY and CDR2 as SVGAGI (reference sequence). CDR3 sequence reads: CASTRAGSMEPQHF. The CDR3 bases are TGTGCCAGCACCCGGGCCGGGTCCATGGAGCCCCAGCATTTT.

This clonotype occurred many times. The J gene is TRBJ1-1, the V gene TRBV20-1; D not resolved. The CDR3 is 13 residues long. CDR1 and CDR2 (germline): DFQATT, SNEGSKA (reference sequence). Trimming removed 1 base at V and 1 base at J, with 7 bases between. The CDR3 reads CSARGRTNTEAFF. CDR3 DNA sequence: TGCAGTGCTAGAGGGCGGACGAACACTGAAGCTTTCTTT.

This clonotype was detected ten times or more. The rearrangement links TRBV7-9 to TRBJ2-7; 8 positions agree with TRBD2. The CDR3 spans 18 residues. V was clipped by 5 bases and J by 2 bases; unmatched bases: 17. The germline V gene encodes CDR1 SEHNR and CDR2 FQNEAQ (reference sequence). The CDR3 bases are TGTGCCAGCAGCCTCCTCCGGGCCATAGCGGGGCGAACCTACGAGCAGTACTTC. This translates into CASSLLRAIAGRTYEQYF.

This clonotype was counted at least ten times. The rearrangement links TRBV15 to TRBJ2-2; D call uncertain. The CDR3 contains 12 residues. The ends were cut back, 2 bases at V and 4 bases at J, with 2 bases in the middle. Germline values: CDR1 LNHNV, CDR2 YYDKDF (reference sequence). The CDR3 here is CATSRTTGELFF. DNA of the CDR3: TGTGCCACCAGCAGAACCACCGGGGAGCTGTTTTTT. Looking up the rest from reference TRBV15 and TRBJ2-2 gives the full variable domain: DAMVIQNPRYQVTQFGKPVTLSCSQTLNHNVMYWYQQKSSQAPKLLFHYYDKDFNNEADTPDNFQSRRPNTSFCFLDIRSPGLGDTAMYLCATSRTTGELFFGEGSRLTVL.

Many counts were recorded for this clonotype. J is TRBJ2-5 and V is TRBV5-1, with no clear D. V was cut by 2 bases and J by 0 bases, with 11 bases left in between. This CDR3 is 15 amino acids long. Germline-derived CDR1 and CDR2 are SGHRS and YFSETQ. This CDR3 reads CASSFDNGYQETQYF. DNA of the CDR3: TGCGCCAGCAGCTTTGACAACGGGTACCAAGAGACCCAGTACTTC.